This note documents a single TCR beta chain sequence. The germline V gene encodes CDR1 SGHRS and CDR2 YFSETQ. The CDR3 covers 16 residues. Unmatched junction bases numbered 9, after V lost 3 bases and J lost 3 bases. This entry comes from a study of blood T cell repertoires in COVID-19. Whole-study context: Sites across the United States, Italy and Spain contributed samples from acute and convalescent COVID-19. The cDNA or gDNA used as material had been derived from T cells, B-cell-depleted T cells, or PBMCs.

This table comes from immunoSEQ multiplex PCR, and its TCRdb copy is limited to in-frame clones, with some not included. This sample yields some 300,000 clones, of which around 88% are seen a single time; roughly 6.9% belongs to the top ten. The sample consisted of peripheral blood. The receptor's source is a woman between 25 and 40 years old who had recovered from COVID-19. J is TRBJ2-5 and V is TRBV5-1; 9 bases map to TRBD1. CDR3 loop: CASSWRTGAREETQYF. In nucleotides, the CDR3 is TGCGCCAGCAGCTGGCGGACAGGGGCGAGGGAAGAGACCCAGTACTTC.